One T cell receptor (beta chain) is described in this entry. Its antigen is undetermined. The data originate from a study of shared clonotypes between healthy human individuals. Study findings and constraints: Memory subsets generally showed smaller estimated richness than naive subsets did.

Measured with immunoSEQ multiplex PCR; TCRdb has only the in-frame clones, and not every one. The sample has fewer than 700,000 clones, around 95% seen once. Germline CDR1 is MDHEN and CDR2 is SYDVKM. V was shortened by 5 bases and J by 0 bases, with 11 bases between the two germline ends. There are 14 residues in the CDR3. CD45RO-negative, CCR7-positively selected cells formed the naive CD8 fraction, excluding terminally differentiated effector memory CD45RA+ cells. This TCR was sampled from a woman aged 25-40 years in good health. What was sequenced was naive CD8+ T cells sorted from blood. The chain uses TRBV28 and TRBJ2-7, with TRBD1 as a possible D gene (6 bases). CDR3 region: CASSQQGGSYEQYF. Here the CDR3 DNA reads TGTGCCAGCAGTCAACAGGGTGGCTCCTACGAGCAGTACTTC.